This T cell receptor (beta chain) appears in the sequencing data of a study of neurological immune-mediated disorders. General observations from the study: A possible signature was seen in one related-CDR3 cluster, into which phylogenetic grouping placed the repertoires of 18 of 34 multiple sclerosis patients. The most TCR clonal expansion was seen in HTLV-1-associated myelopathy, whereas the least was seen in multiple sclerosis, below the level in healthy controls.

This CDR3 contains 16 residues. Germline assignment: CDR1 KGHDR and CDR2 SFDVKD. V lost 1 base and J lost 0, with 10 bases in between. The team produced cDNA through 5'RACE using 10-nucleotide random UMIs. Each CDR3 protein is one row after TCRdb ran MiXCR on the 5' RACE reads. Of some 60,000 distinct CDR3 sequences detected, over 3.5% appear once; the ten largest clones hold about 2%. This clonotype was counted ten times or more. The antigen is undetermined. The chain employs TRBV24-1 and TRBJ2-3; D gene uncertain. Sequenced sample: PBMCs. The TCR was taken from a woman aged 50 to 60 with multiple sclerosis. The CDR3 region is CATSDFGPYSTDTQYF. For the CDR3, the DNA is TGTGCCACCAGTGATTTTGGCCCTTATAGCACAGATACGCAGTATTTT.